These 32 T cell receptor beta chains share one sample of origin, sequenced in a study of OX40 agonist ivuxolimab in advanced cancers. Clones were read by immunoSEQ multiplex PCR, and TCRdb kept only the in-frame ones, dropping some. Counted here are 15,000 to 20,000 clones, around 86% occurring once; the ten biggest clones make up 30% to 40%. The specimen was CD4+ or CD8+ T cells sorted from blood, collected in a trial of the OX40 agonist ivuxolimab. The receptors shown here come from an adult with an advanced solid tumor such as melanoma, head and neck, liver or kidney cancer.

The V call is TRBV4-3, the J call TRBJ2-3, with a weak D call TRBD2 (6 bases). The CDR3 sequence is 13 residues long. Germline assignment: CDR1 LGHNA and CDR2 YSLEER. The V end lost 0 bases, the J end lost 6 bases, and 7 bases lay between the germline ends. For the CDR3, the DNA is TGCGCCAGCAGCCAAGATCGGGAGGATACGCAGTATTTT. This sequence encodes CASSQDREDTQYF.

The CDR3 DNA sequence: TGTGCCAGCAGTGGCGTAAGGGGGAGCACAGATACGCAGTATTTT. It encodes CASSGVRGSTDTQYF. The chain joins TRBV2 to TRBJ2-3, with a possible D match to TRBD1 (6 bases). Germline values: CDR1 SNHLY, CDR2 FYNNEI. Deletions cut 4 bases from V and 0 bases from J, with 11 bases between. This CDR3 comprises 15 residues.

The gene calls are TRBV4-3 and TRBJ1-5; D gene unclear. The germline V and J ends were trimmed by 2 bases and 4 bases, with 9 bases remaining between them. CDR3 length: 14 residues. Per germline, CDR1 LGHNA and CDR2 YSLEER. Here the CDR3 reads CASSQFYSNQPQHF. CDR3 sequence (DNA): TGCGCCAGCAGCCAATTTTATTCGAATCAGCCCCAGCATTTT.

The gene calls are TRBV6-1 and TRBJ2-2; TRBD1 aligns across 7 bases. CDR1 and CDR2 from the germline V gene are MNHNS and SASEGT. V lost 3 bases, J lost 2 bases, and 6 bases stayed unmatched. This CDR3 comprises 16 residues. CDR3 sequence (DNA): TGTGCCAGCAGTGAGACCGGGACAGCCAACACCGGGGAGCTGTTTTTT. It specifies CASSETGTANTGELFF.

The chain joins TRBV6-1 to TRBJ2-3; tentatively, D is TRBD2 (5 bases). CDR1 is MNHNS and CDR2 is SASEGT in the germline V gene. Trimming removed 2 bases from V and 4 bases from J, with 16 bases in between. The CDR3 is 16 residues long. The CDR3 nucleotides are TGTGCCAGCAGTGAAAAGGACTGGCGAATGGCAGATACGCAGTATTTT. It is translated as CASSEKDWRMADTQYF.

The rearrangement uses TRBV9 and TRBJ2-3; TRBD2 matches 8 bases. This CDR3 is built from 16 residues. The trim removed 2 bases at V and 2 bases at J, leaving 7 bases unmatched. Per the germline V gene, CDR1 is SGDLS and CDR2 is YYNGEE. The CDR3 loop is CASSVVAGPTTDTQYF. The CDR3 coding sequence is TGTGCCAGCAGCGTGGTAGCGGGGCCGACCACAGATACGCAGTATTTT.

The V and J genes are TRBV5-6 and TRBJ2-2; 9 nucleotides line up with TRBD2. The CDR3 sequence is 15 residues long. The V gene's germline CDR1 is SGHDT and CDR2 YYEEEE. Trimming removed 2 bases from V and 7 bases from J; junction bases left unmatched: 6. The DNA of the CDR3 is TGTGCCAGCAGCTTCCAGCGGGAGGTTATCGGGGAGCTGTTTTTT. This translates into CASSFQREVIGELFF.

V and J are TRBV7-3 and TRBJ2-2, with TRBD1 as a possible D gene (5 bases). The CDR3 runs to 15 residues. V lost 2 bases, J lost 4 bases, and 11 bases lay in between. Germline CDR1 is SGHTA and CDR2 is FQGTGA. CDR3 residues: CASSLQGPGTGELFF. CDR3 sequence (DNA): TGTGCCAGCAGCTTACAGGGTCCAGGCACCGGGGAGCTGTTTTTT.

The chain is built from TRBV9 and TRBJ1-2; TRBD1 matches at 10 bases. The CDR3 is 15 amino acids. V shed 3 bases and J 4 bases; nucleotides not matched to a gene: 6. CDR1 and CDR2 from the germline V gene are SGDLS and YYNGEE. This chain's CDR3 is CASSDDRGRVYGYTF. CDR3 nucleotides: TGTGCCAGCAGCGACGACAGGGGGCGAGTCTATGGCTACACCTTC. Using reference TRBV9 and TRBJ1-2 for the parts outside the CDR3, the full variable domain is DSGVTQTPKHLITATGQRVTLRCSPRSGDLSVYWYQQSLDQGLQFLIQYYNGEERAKGNILERFSAQQFPDLHSELNLSSLELGDSALYFCASSDDRGRVYGYTFGSGTRLTVV.

The chain uses TRBV7-8 and TRBJ1-4; D is undetermined. V gave up 1 base and J gave up 8 bases, with 8 bases separating them. The CDR3 spans 13 residues. The germline gives CDR1 SGHVS, CDR2 FQNEAQ. As DNA, the CDR3 is TGTGCCAGCAGCTTAGTCGGGAACGAAAAACTGTTTTTT. Its translation is CASSLVGNEKLFF.

This chain connects TRBV9 to TRBJ1-2; D not resolved. There are 13 residues in the CDR3. Germline CDR1 is SGDLS and CDR2 is YYNGEE. Trimming pared 0 bases from V and 4 bases from J, leaving 7 bases between. The CDR3 sequence is CASSVEEFYGYTF. CDR3 nucleotide sequence: TGTGCCAGCAGCGTAGAGGAATTCTATGGCTACACCTTC.

J is TRBJ2-3 and V is TRBV7-3; 8 nucleotides line up with TRBD1. After removal of 4 bases from V and 2 bases from J, the junction contained 5 bases not matched to a gene. CDR3 length: 15 amino acids. Germline V gives CDR1 SGHTA, CDR2 FQGTGA. In nucleotides, the CDR3 is TGTGCCAGCAGCTCAACAGGGGGAGACACAGATACGCAGTATTTT. Its protein product is CASSSTGGDTDTQYF.

The chain is built from TRBV30 and TRBJ1-5; D gene unclear. Trimming removed 7 bases at V and 2 bases at J, with 12 bases between. This CDR3 region has 13 residues. Germline V lookup: CDR1 GTSNPN, CDR2 SVGIG (reference sequence). This CDR3 reads CAFSQGRNQPQHF. The CDR3 DNA follows: TGTGCCTTTAGCCAAGGCCGCAATCAGCCCCAGCATTTT. The full variable domain, with the rest looked up from reference TRBV30 and TRBJ1-5, is SQTIHQWPATLVQPVGSPLSLECTVEGTSNPNLYWYRQAAGRGLQLLFYSVGIGQISSEVPQNLSASRPQDRQFILSSKKLLLSDSGFYLCAFSQGRNQPQHFGDGTRLSIL.

The sample holds one count of this clone. This chain joins TRBV4-3 and TRBJ2-7; D remains ambiguous. Germline values: CDR1 LGHNA, CDR2 YSLEER. Trimming took off 0 bases at V and 2 bases at J, with 11 bases between the two ends. The CDR3 runs 15 residues. CDR3 region: CASSQDLGVTYEQYF. As DNA, the CDR3 is TGCGCCAGCAGCCAAGATCTTGGCGTTACCTACGAGCAGTACTTC.

The chain carries TRBV27 and TRBJ2-1; a possible D gene is TRBD1 (6 bases). CDR3 length: 14 residues. CDR1 MNHEY and CDR2 SMNVEV come from the germline V gene (reference sequence). The V end was cut by 3 bases, the J end by 3 bases, with 9 bases between. CDR3 sequence: CASSFGTIYNEQFF. In DNA, the CDR3 is TGTGCCAGCAGTTTCGGGACAATCTACAATGAGCAGTTCTTC.

The V call is TRBV9, the J call TRBJ2-1; TRBD2 agrees at 12 bases. The J segment lost 8 bases and the V segment lost 3 bases, leaving 6 bases of the junction unmatched. CDR1 is SGDLS and CDR2 is YYNGEE in the germline V gene. This CDR3 spans 15 amino acids. The CDR3 DNA sequence: TGTGCCAGCAGCGCGACTAGCGGGAGTCCCCATGAGCAGTTCTTC. The encoded protein is CASSATSGSPHEQFF.

The chain carries TRBV7-9 and TRBJ1-4; D not certain. CDR3 length: 12 amino acids. Germline CDR1 is SEHNR and CDR2 is FQNEAQ (reference sequence). Trimming took 1 base from V and 6 from J, leaving 3 bases between them. The CDR3 sequence: CASSLDYEKLFF. In DNA form, the CDR3 reads TGTGCCAGCAGCTTAGATTATGAAAAACTGTTTTTT.

The J gene is TRBJ2-1, the V gene TRBV4-2; 7 bases map to TRBD2. Trimming removed 3 bases from V and 8 bases from J; junction bases left unmatched: 10. CDR1 and CDR2 (germline): LGHNA, YNFKEQ. The CDR3 covers 15 residues. CDR3 sequence: CASSHSWTSGDEQFF. DNA for the CDR3: TGTGCCAGCAGCCACTCCTGGACTAGTGGCGATGAGCAGTTCTTC.

This chain links TRBV7-8 with TRBJ2-5; D call uncertain. TRBJ2-7 matches the DNA end more closely, so the J call is doubtful. This CDR3 is built from 12 residues. Per germline, CDR1 SGHVS and CDR2 FQNEAQ. This chain's CDR3 is CASSLKDYEQYF. The CDR3 nucleotides are TGTGCCAGCAGCTTAAAAGATTACGAGCAGTACTTC.

This chain links TRBV18 with TRBJ2-1; no clear D. Trimming removed 6 bases from V and 5 bases from J, with 14 bases in between. CDR3 length: 14 residues. The germline V gene encodes CDR1 KGHSH and CDR2 LQKENI. CDR3 DNA sequence: TGTGCCAGCTCCCCCTGGACGTCTAACAATGAGCAGTTCTTC. This gives the protein CASSPWTSNNEQFF.

The chain couples TRBV7-9 to TRBJ2-2; D is undetermined. CDR1 SEHNR and CDR2 FQNEAQ come from the germline V gene (reference sequence). This CDR3 spans 13 amino acids. Trimming left V 5 bases short and J 4 bases short, with 8 bases between. The CDR3 DNA is TGTGCCAGCAGCCCGAGAGGCACCGGGGAGCTGTTTTTT. The encoded protein is CASSPRGTGELFF.

This chain uses TRBV5-1 with TRBJ2-1; 12 bases map to TRBD2. Trimming took 0 bases from V and 1 from J; bases not matched to a gene: 11. The CDR3 consists of 20 residues. CDR1 and CDR2 (germline): SGHRS, YFSETQ. The CDR3 here is CASSLAPTTSGRPSYNEQFF. The DNA of the CDR3 is TGCGCCAGCAGCTTGGCCCCTACGACTAGCGGGAGACCGTCCTACAATGAGCAGTTCTTC.

The genes are TRBV7-3 and TRBJ2-5, with 9 bases fitting TRBD1. The CDR3 extends over 16 amino acids. Germline values: CDR1 SGHTA, CDR2 FQGTGA. The ends lost 3 bases at V and 5 bases at J; junction bases unmatched: 10. DNA of the CDR3: TGTGCCAGCAGCTTGGGGGGACAGGGCCGACGGGAGACCCAGTACTTC. It is translated as CASSLGGQGRRETQYF.

This rearrangement joins TRBV9 to TRBJ2-2, with TRBD2 identical over 12 bases. V was pared by 5 bases and J by 0 bases, with 2 bases of the junction left unmatched. Germline CDR1 is SGDLS and CDR2 is YYNGEE. The length of the CDR3 is 16 residues. CDR3 loop: CASRGTSGPNTGELFF. The DNA for the CDR3 is TGTGCCAGCAGGGGGACTAGCGGGCCGAACACCGGGGAGCTGTTTTTT.

The V and J genes are TRBV10-3 and TRBJ2-2; tentative D call: TRBD1 (6 bases). Trimming took off 6 bases at V and 7 bases at J, with 18 bases between the two ends. Per the germline V gene, CDR1 is ENHRY and CDR2 is SYGVKD. This CDR3 comprises 15 residues. The CDR3, as DNA: TGTGCCATCAGGGGGGCGTCAACTTCCGACGGGGAGCTGTTTTTT. Translated, it gives CAIRGASTSDGELFF.

The CDR3 DNA is TGTGCCTGGATACAGGGGGCGACTCAATATGGCTACACCTTC. Its translation: CAWIQGATQYGYTF. This chain links TRBV30 with TRBJ1-2; 9 bases fit TRBD1. Germline V gene lookup returns CDR1 GTSNPN and CDR2 SVGIG (reference sequence). CDR3 length: 14 residues. V was pared by 4 bases and J by 5 bases, with 8 bases of the junction left unmatched.

CDR3 sequence (DNA): TGTGCCAGCAGTGAACAAGGGGCGAGCGAGCAGTACTTC. Its protein is CASSEQGASEQYF. The J gene is TRBJ2-7, the V gene TRBV25-1; D is possibly TRBD1 (5 bases). The length of the CDR3 is 13 residues. CDR1 is MGHDK, CDR2 SYGVNS, per germline. V lost 2 bases and J lost 6, with 11 bases in between.

CDR3 nucleotides: TGTGCCAGCAGCTTACGCCCGGGGAGTGGCAATGAGCAGTTCTTC. Translation: CASSLRPGSGNEQFF. The chain uses TRBV7-9 and TRBJ2-1; the D gene is possibly TRBD2 (5 bases). Trimming removed 2 bases at V and 6 bases at J, with 14 bases between. CDR3 length: 15 amino acids. The germline V gene encodes CDR1 SEHNR and CDR2 FQNEAQ (reference sequence). The whole variable domain, filled in from reference TRBV7-9 and TRBJ2-1, reads DTGVSQNPRHKITKRGQNVTFRCDPISEHNRLYWYRQTLGQGPEFLTYFQNEAQLEKSRLLSDRFSAERPKGSFSTLEIQRTEQGDSAMYLCASSLRPGSGNEQFFGPGTRLTVL.

The chain carries TRBV14 and TRBJ1-2; D is unclear. From germline, CDR1 is SGHDN and CDR2 FVKESK. The CDR3 totals 14 residues. Trimming shortened V by 2 bases and J by 6 bases, and 13 bases separated the two germline ends. The CDR3 loop is CASSQRAPGDGYTF. The CDR3, as DNA: TGTGCCAGCAGCCAAAGGGCCCCTGGTGATGGCTACACCTTC.

J is TRBJ2-7 and V is TRBV5-6, with D possibly called TRBD1 or TRBD2 (5 bases each). The CDR3 consists of 17 residues. Trimming cost V 0 bases and J 2 bases, with 18 bases left between them. Germline CDR1 is SGHDT and CDR2 is YYEEEE. As DNA, the CDR3 is TGTGCCAGCAGCTTGGTGATTTCTGTGGGACCCACCTACGAGCAGTACTTC. Translating gives CASSLVISVGPTYEQYF.

This clone has a single count. The chain links TRBV6-1 to TRBJ2-5; the D gene is possibly TRBD1 (6 bases). From germline, CDR1 is MNHNS and CDR2 SASEGT. The CDR3 covers 14 residues. Deletions cut 5 bases from V and 2 bases from J, with 12 bases between. The CDR3 DNA follows: TGTGCCAGCAGTCCCCGGACAGCTCAAGAGACCCAGTACTTC. Encoded protein: CASSPRTAQETQYF.

This clone is deemed medium-sized. The J gene is TRBJ2-3, the V gene TRBV28; the D gene is possibly TRBD2 (5 bases). The CDR3 covers 14 residues. Germline V gives CDR1 MDHEN, CDR2 SYDVKM. Between the trimmed V and J ends, which lost 1 base and 5 bases, there was a span of 10 bases. This chain's CDR3 is CASSLLGEGDTQYF. CDR3 nucleotide sequence: TGTGCCAGCAGTTTATTGGGAGAGGGAGATACGCAGTATTTT.